These 19 T cell receptor beta chains share one sample of origin, sequenced in a study of OX40 agonist ivuxolimab in advanced cancers. Assay: immunoSEQ multiplex PCR; the TCRdb copy retains only in-frame clones and omits some. The table shows some 73,000 clones, with 70% to 90% occurring only once. This specimen consisted of CD4+ or CD8+ T cells sorted from blood, obtained in a trial of the OX40 agonist ivuxolimab. The receptor set was obtained from an adult with an advanced solid tumor such as melanoma, head and neck, liver or kidney cancer.

The chain is built from TRBV5-1 and TRBJ2-1, with D hard to call. The CDR3 is 14 residues long. Germline V gives CDR1 SGHRS, CDR2 YFSETQ. Trimming shortened V by 1 base and J by 0 bases, and 5 bases separated the two germline ends. CDR3 amino acids: CASSLRSSYNEQFF. For the CDR3, the DNA is TGCGCCAGCAGCTTGCGGAGCTCCTACAATGAGCAGTTCTTC.

The chain links TRBV11-2 to TRBJ1-2; D not certain. CDR3 length equals 12 residues. Per germline, CDR1 SGHAT and CDR2 FQNNGV. V shed 8 bases and J shed 4 bases, with 11 bases lying between them. CDR3 region: CASQSRGYGYTF. CDR3 coding DNA: TGTGCCAGCCAATCTCGAGGCTATGGCTACACCTTC.

V and J are TRBV2 and TRBJ2-3; a possible D gene is TRBD2 (5 bases). Germline-derived CDR1 and CDR2 are SNHLY and FYNNEI. The CDR3 spans 13 residues. With 8 bases removed from V and 3 bases from J, the gap between germline ends came to 12 bases. The CDR3 DNA follows: TGTGCCAGCGCCCGGACTTTGACAGATACGCAGTATTTT. Its protein is CASARTLTDTQYF.

The gene calls are TRBV19 and TRBJ2-3, with 7 bases matching TRBD1. The CDR3 length is 14 residues. The V gene end was trimmed by 5 bases and the J gene end by 5 bases; junction bases not matched to a gene: 7. Germline CDR1 reads LNHDA; CDR2 reads SQIVND (reference sequence). This chain's CDR3 is CASSVQGLEDTQYF. The CDR3 DNA reads TGTGCCAGTAGTGTACAGGGGCTGGAAGATACGCAGTATTTT.

This clone has more than one count but fewer than ten. J is TRBJ2-1 and V is TRBV18; no firm D call. The CDR3 has 14 residues. V gave up 3 bases and J gave up 3 bases, with 9 bases separating them. CDR1 and CDR2 from the germline V gene are KGHSH and LQKENI. The CDR3 loop is CASSPAPNYNEQFF. The CDR3 DNA is TGTGCCAGCTCACCTGCACCTAACTACAATGAGCAGTTCTTC.

The gene calls are TRBV28 and TRBJ1-2; TRBD1 matches at 8 bases. The CDR3 extends over 13 amino acids. J lost 4 bases, V lost 4 bases, and 2 bases had no gene match. Per the germline V gene, CDR1 is MDHEN and CDR2 is SYDVKM. The DNA for the CDR3 is TGTGCCAGCAGTTACCAGGGGGCCTATGGCTACACCTTC. Encoded protein: CASSYQGAYGYTF.

The chain couples TRBV4-3 to TRBJ2-1; TRBD2 aligns across 10 bases. V lost 4 bases to trimming and J lost 0 bases; unmatched junction nucleotides: 0. CDR1 is LGHNA and CDR2 is YSLEER in the germline V gene. The CDR3 has 15 residues. The CDR3 DNA is TGCGCCAGCAGCCCTAGCGGGAGCTCCTACAATGAGCAGTTCTTC. This gives the protein CASSPSGSSYNEQFF.

In this sample, this clone turned up a few times. The V and J genes are TRBV19 and TRBJ2-3; no firm D call. Per germline, CDR1 LNHDA and CDR2 SQIVND (reference sequence). Trimming left V 6 bases short and J 4 bases short, with 14 bases between. This CDR3 is 14 amino acids long. The CDR3: CASRVASAPDTQYF. In nucleotides, the CDR3 is TGTGCCAGTAGGGTGGCAAGCGCACCAGATACGCAGTATTTT.

Points on this clone: The same CDR3 can be traced to other DNA sequences in this sample. The chain joins TRBV7-6 to TRBJ2-7, with D tentatively TRBD1 or TRBD2 (6 bases each). V was trimmed by 8 bases and J by 6 bases, leaving 20 bases between them. Germline CDR1 and CDR2: SGHVS and FNYEAQ. The CDR3 covers 14 residues. Here the CDR3 DNA reads TGTGCCAGCGTTTGGGGGCTGGAGGGGGGCGAGCAGTACTTC. Protein product: CASVWGLEGGEQYF.

This chain connects TRBV7-8 to TRBJ2-7; 9 bases line up with TRBD2. V was pared by 7 bases and J by 5 bases, with 9 bases of the junction left unmatched. The CDR3 length is 14 residues. The germline V gene has CDR1 SGHVS and CDR2 FQNEAQ. The CDR3 loop is CASTPSGIIHEQYF. In DNA form, the CDR3 reads TGTGCCAGCACCCCTAGCGGGATAATCCACGAGCAGTACTTC.

The chain links TRBV29-1 to TRBJ2-5, with 10 bases identical to TRBD2. There are 18 residues in the CDR3. Per germline, CDR1 SQVTM and CDR2 ANQGSEA. The trim removed 6 bases at V and 1 base at J, leaving 17 bases unmatched. CDR3: CSVALLVAGGFVQETQYF. The DNA for the CDR3 is TGCAGCGTGGCCCTGTTAGTAGCGGGAGGTTTCGTCCAAGAGACCCAGTACTTC.

This clone was observed a single time. The chain couples TRBV2 to TRBJ1-1; unclear D gene. Trimming left V 10 bases short and J 5 bases short, with 17 bases between. The CDR3 loop spans 13 amino acids. Germline loops: CDR1 SNHLY, CDR2 FYNNEI. The CDR3 spells CATLPTQVTEAFF. In DNA, the CDR3 is TGTGCCACCCTACCGACACAAGTAACTGAAGCTTTCTTT.

CDR3 sequence reads: CASSIRPSYEQYF. The CDR3 coding sequence is TGTGCCAGCAGTATTCGTCCTTCCTACGAGCAGTACTTC. The J gene is TRBJ2-7, the V gene TRBV27; D call uncertain. V lost 5 bases and J lost 1, with 9 bases in between. Germline CDR1 and CDR2: MNHEY and SMNVEV (reference sequence). The CDR3 runs 13 residues.

The chain links TRBV7-6 to TRBJ1-2; 12 nucleotides agree with TRBD1. The V gene's germline CDR1 is SGHVS and CDR2 FNYEAQ. The CDR3 length is 16 residues. With 5 bases clipped from V and 6 bases from J, the junction kept 10 bases outside the gene matches. The CDR3 region has the DNA TGTGCCAGCAGCCCCGTTCCGGGACAGGGGGCGCATGGCTACACCTTC. It is translated as CASSPVPGQGAHGYTF. Drawing the rest from reference TRBV7-6 and TRBJ1-2, the complete variable domain is GAGVSQSPRYKVTKRGQDVALRCDPISGHVSLYWYRQALGQGPEFLTYFNYEAQQDKSGLPNDRFSAERPEGSISTLTIQRTEQRDSAMYRCASSPVPGQGAHGYTFGSGTRLTVV.

The rearrangement joins TRBV6-1 to TRBJ1-5; D is perhaps TRBD1 (6 bases). Trimming stripped 3 bases from V and 7 bases from J, with 16 bases between. CDR3 length: 15 amino acids. Germline V gene lookup returns CDR1 MNHNS and CDR2 SASEGT. The CDR3 sequence: CASSEDSGGRQPQHF. CDR3 sequence (DNA): TGTGCCAGCAGTGAGGACAGCGGGGGCAGGCAGCCCCAGCATTTT.

The chain employs TRBV19 and TRBJ1-1; possibly TRBD1 for D (5 bases). V was pared by 4 bases and J by 5 bases, with 14 bases between. Germline CDR1 is LNHDA and CDR2 is SQIVND (reference sequence). The CDR3 totals 14 residues. CDR3 sequence reads: CASSNRGLQTEAFF. The CDR3 DNA reads TGTGCCAGTAGTAACCGGGGACTGCAGACTGAAGCTTTCTTT.

The chain carries TRBV7-3 and TRBJ1-6; TRBD1 agrees at 9 bases. The CDR3 extends over 15 amino acids. V shed 5 bases and J 6 bases; nucleotides not matched to a gene: 5. Per germline, CDR1 SGHTA and CDR2 FQGTGA. The CDR3 DNA sequence: TGTGCCAGCAGCCGGGACAGGGTTTTTAATTCACCCCTCCACTTT. Translated: CASSRDRVFNSPLHF.

CDR3 in DNA: TGTGCCAGCAGTTTATTGGGACTAGCGGCCTACAATGAGCAGTTCTTC. Its protein product is CASSLLGLAAYNEQFF. V and J are TRBV28 and TRBJ2-1, with 11 bases identical to TRBD2. The CDR3 is made up of 16 amino acids. The germline CDR1 and CDR2 sequences are MDHEN and SYDVKM. V trimming: 1 base; J trimming: 2 bases; junction bases outside the gene matches: 1.

The V gene is TRBV4-2, the J gene TRBJ1-2; perhaps TRBD1 as D (5 bases). Germline loops: CDR1 LGHNA, CDR2 YNFKEQ. The CDR3 spans 13 residues. V lost 1 base, J lost 14 bases, and 17 bases lay in between. CDR3 coding DNA: TGTGCCAGCAGCCAAGGAGGGGCCCGGGGCGAAACCTTC. It translates to CASSQGGARGETF.